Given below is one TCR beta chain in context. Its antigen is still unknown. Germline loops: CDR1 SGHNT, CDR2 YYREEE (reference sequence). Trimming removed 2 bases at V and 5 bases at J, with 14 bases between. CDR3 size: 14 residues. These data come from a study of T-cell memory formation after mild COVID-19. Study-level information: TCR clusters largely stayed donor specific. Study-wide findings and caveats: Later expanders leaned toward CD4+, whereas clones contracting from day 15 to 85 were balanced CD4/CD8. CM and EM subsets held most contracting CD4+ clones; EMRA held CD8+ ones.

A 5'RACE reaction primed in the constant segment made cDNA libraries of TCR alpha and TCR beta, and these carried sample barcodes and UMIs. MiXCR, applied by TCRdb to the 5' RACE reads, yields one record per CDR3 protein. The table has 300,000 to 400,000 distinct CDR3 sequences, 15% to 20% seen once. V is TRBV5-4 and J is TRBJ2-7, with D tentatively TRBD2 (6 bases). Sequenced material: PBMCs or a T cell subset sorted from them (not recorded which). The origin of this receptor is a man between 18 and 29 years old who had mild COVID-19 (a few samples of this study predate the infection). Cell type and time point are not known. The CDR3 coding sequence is TGTGCCAGCAGCTTCGGACGGGGGAGCGACGAGCAGTACGTC. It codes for CASSFGRGSDEQYV.